This TCR beta chain appears in the sequencing data of a study of control samples from healthy donors and cancer patients. The CDR3 runs 17 residues. The V and J ends lost 4 bases and 0 bases respectively, with 18 bases between them. Germline values: CDR1 ENHRY, CDR2 SYGVKD. Measured with immunoSEQ multiplex PCR; TCRdb has only the in-frame clones, and not every one. The sample gives roughly 130,000 clones, around 90% of which show up once; roughly 8.6% is in the top ten. The chain carries TRBV10-3 and TRBJ1-2; D is ambiguous. The sequence was collected from a man between 18 and 29 years old in good health. Sample: blood. CDR3: CAISVQTMPGSNYGYTF. CDR3 nucleotides: TGTGCCATCAGTGTTCAGACTATGCCGGGATCTAACTATGGCTACACCTTC.